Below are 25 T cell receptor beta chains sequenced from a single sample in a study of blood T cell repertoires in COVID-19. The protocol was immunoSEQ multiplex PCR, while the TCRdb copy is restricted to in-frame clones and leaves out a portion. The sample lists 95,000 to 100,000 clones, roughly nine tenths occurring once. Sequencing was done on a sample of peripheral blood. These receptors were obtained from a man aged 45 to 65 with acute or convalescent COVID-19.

The CDR3 coding sequence is TGTGCCAGCAGCCAAGAGGGGCCTACCAATCAGCCCCAGCATTTT. Translating it yields CASSQEGPTNQPQHF. The chain carries TRBV3-1 (or the pseudogene TRBV3-2) and TRBJ1-5; possibly TRBD1 for D (5 bases). This CDR3 comprises 15 residues. The V and J ends lost 0 bases and 3 bases respectively, with 9 bases between them. Germline lookup yields CDR1 LGHDT and CDR2 YNNKEL (reference sequence).

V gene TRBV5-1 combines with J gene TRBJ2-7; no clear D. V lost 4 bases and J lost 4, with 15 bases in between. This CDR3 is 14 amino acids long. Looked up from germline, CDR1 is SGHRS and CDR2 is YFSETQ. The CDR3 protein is CASSADNIPYEQYF. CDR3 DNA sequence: TGCGCCAGCAGCGCCGACAATATACCATACGAGCAGTACTTC. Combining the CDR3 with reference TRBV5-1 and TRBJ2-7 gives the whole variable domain KAGVTQTPRYLIKTRGQQVTLSCSPISGHRSVSWYQQTPGQGLQFLFEYFSETQRNKGNFPGRFSGRQFSNSRSEMNVSTLELGDSALYLCASSADNIPYEQYFGPGTRLTVT.

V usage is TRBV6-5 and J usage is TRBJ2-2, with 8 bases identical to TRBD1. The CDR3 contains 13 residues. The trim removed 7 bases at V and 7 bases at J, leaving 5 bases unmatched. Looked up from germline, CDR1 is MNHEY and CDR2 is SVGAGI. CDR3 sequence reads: CASKGQAIGELFF. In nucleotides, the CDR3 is TGTGCCAGCAAGGGACAGGCAATCGGGGAGCTGTTTTTT.

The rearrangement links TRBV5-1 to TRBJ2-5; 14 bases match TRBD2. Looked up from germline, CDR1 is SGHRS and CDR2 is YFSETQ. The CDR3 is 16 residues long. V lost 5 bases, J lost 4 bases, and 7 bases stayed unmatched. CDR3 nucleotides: TGCGCCAGCAGGCCTGGACTAGCGGGGGGATCAGAGACCCAGTACTTC. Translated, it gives CASRPGLAGGSETQYF.

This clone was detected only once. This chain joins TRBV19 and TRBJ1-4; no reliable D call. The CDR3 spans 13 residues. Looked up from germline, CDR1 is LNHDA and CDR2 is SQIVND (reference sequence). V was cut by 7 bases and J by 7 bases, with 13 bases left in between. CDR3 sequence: CASNLRVGEKLFF. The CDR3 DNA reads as TGTGCCAGTAATTTGAGGGTCGGTGAAAAACTGTTTTTT.

The CDR3 sequence: CASSRRTVGTEAFF. In DNA, the CDR3 is TGTGCCAGCAGCCGTCGAACGGTTGGCACTGAAGCTTTCTTT. V and J are TRBV16 and TRBJ1-1; D uncertain. CDR3 length equals 14 residues. The germline gives CDR1 KGHSY, CDR2 FQNENV. Trimming cost V 4 bases and J 4 bases, with 13 bases left between them.

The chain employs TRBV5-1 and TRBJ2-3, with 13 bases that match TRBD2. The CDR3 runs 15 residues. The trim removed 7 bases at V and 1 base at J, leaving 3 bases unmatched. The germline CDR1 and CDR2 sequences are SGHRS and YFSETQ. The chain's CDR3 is CASRTSGGRTDTQYF. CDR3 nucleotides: TGCGCCAGCCGGACTAGCGGGGGTCGCACAGATACGCAGTATTTT.

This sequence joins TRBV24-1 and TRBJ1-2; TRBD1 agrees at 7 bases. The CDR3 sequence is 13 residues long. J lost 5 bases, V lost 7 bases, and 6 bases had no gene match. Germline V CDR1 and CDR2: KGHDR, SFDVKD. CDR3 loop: CATSPGRGYGYTF. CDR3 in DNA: TGTGCCACCAGCCCAGGCAGGGGGTATGGCTACACCTTC.

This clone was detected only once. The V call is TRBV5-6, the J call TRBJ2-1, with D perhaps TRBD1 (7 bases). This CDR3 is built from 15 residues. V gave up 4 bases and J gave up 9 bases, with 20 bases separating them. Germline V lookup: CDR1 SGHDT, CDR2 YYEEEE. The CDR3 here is CASSPAGAGGSEQFF. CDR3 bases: TGTGCCAGCAGCCCGGCGGGCGCAGGGGGGAGTGAGCAGTTCTTC.

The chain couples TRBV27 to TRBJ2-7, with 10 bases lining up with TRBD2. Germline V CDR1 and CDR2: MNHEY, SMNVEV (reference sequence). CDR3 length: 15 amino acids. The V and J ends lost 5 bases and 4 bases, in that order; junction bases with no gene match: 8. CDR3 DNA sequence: TGTGCCAGCAGTAGCAGCGGGGGGGCGGGGTACGAGCAGTACTTC. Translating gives CASSSSGGAGYEQYF.

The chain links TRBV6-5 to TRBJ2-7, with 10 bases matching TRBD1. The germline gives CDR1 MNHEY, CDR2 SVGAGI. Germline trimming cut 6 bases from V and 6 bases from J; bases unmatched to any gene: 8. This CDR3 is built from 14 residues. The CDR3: CASRLSTGGAEQYF. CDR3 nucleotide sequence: TGTGCCAGCAGACTATCGACAGGGGGCGCCGAGCAGTACTTC.

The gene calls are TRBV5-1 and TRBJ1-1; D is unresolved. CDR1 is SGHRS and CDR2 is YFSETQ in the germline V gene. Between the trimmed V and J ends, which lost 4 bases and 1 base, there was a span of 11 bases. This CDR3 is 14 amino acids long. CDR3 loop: CASSPTTTNTEAFF. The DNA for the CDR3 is TGCGCCAGCAGCCCGACAACGACGAACACTGAAGCTTTCTTT.

The CDR3 nucleotides are TGCGCCAGCAGTGAGGGCAGAATCTATGGCTACACCTTC. Its protein product is CASSEGRIYGYTF. The chain joins TRBV10-1 to TRBJ1-2, with D unclear. The CDR3 totals 13 residues. Trimming shortened V by 2 bases and J by 4 bases, and 8 bases separated the two germline ends. CDR1 WNHNN and CDR2 SYGVQD come from the germline V gene (reference sequence).

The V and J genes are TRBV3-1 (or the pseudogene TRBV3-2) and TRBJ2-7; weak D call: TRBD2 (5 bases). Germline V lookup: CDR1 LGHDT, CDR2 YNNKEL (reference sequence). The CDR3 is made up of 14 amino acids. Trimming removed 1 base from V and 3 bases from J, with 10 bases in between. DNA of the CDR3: TGTGCCAGCAGCCAAGGGACTTCCCTCTACGAGCAGTACTTC. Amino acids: CASSQGTSLYEQYF.

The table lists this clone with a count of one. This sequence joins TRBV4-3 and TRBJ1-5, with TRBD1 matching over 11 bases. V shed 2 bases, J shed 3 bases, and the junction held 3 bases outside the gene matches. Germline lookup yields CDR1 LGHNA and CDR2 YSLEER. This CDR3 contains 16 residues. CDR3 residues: CASSQWGQGDNQPQHF. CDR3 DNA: TGCGCCAGCAGCCAATGGGGACAGGGGGACAATCAGCCCCAGCATTTT.

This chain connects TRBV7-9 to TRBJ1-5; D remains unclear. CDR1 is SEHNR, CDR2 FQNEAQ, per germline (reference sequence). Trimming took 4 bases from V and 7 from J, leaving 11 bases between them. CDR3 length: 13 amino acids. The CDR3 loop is CASSSTAGQPQHF. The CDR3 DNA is TGTGCCAGCAGCTCCACCGCGGGCCAGCCCCAGCATTTT.

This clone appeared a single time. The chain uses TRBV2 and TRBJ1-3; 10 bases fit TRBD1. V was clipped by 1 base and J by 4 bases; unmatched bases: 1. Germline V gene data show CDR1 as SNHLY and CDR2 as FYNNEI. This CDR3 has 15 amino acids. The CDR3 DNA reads TGTGCCAGCAGTGAAGGACAGGGGGCAGGAAACACCATATATTTT. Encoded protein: CASSEGQGAGNTIYF.

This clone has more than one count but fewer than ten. Here the CDR3 reads CASRPSQGALYGYTF. DNA of the CDR3: TGTGCCAGTAGACCATCCCAGGGGGCTCTCTATGGCTACACCTTC. The chain links TRBV19 to TRBJ1-2; 8 nucleotides line up with TRBD1. Germline loops: CDR1 LNHDA, CDR2 SQIVND (reference sequence). The CDR3 sequence is 15 residues long. The junction had 10 bases not matched to a gene; V was cut back by 6 bases and J by 4 bases. Full variable domain (rest looked up from reference TRBV19 and TRBJ1-2): DGGITQSPKYLFRKEGQNVTLSCEQNLNHDAMYWYRQDPGQGLRLIYYSQIVNDFQKGDIAEGYSVSREKKESFPLTVTSAQKNPTAFYLCASRPSQGALYGYTFGSGTRLTVV.

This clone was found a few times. CDR3 DNA sequence: TGTGCCAGCAGCTTAGCCCCCTCGGGACTCACCAATTCACCCCTCCACTTT. Its protein is CASSLAPSGLTNSPLHF. The gene calls are TRBV7-8 and TRBJ1-6; weak D call: TRBD1 (5 bases). The germline V gene has CDR1 SGHVS and CDR2 FQNEAQ. CDR3 length: 17 residues. V was clipped by 0 bases and J by 7 bases, with 16 bases between them.

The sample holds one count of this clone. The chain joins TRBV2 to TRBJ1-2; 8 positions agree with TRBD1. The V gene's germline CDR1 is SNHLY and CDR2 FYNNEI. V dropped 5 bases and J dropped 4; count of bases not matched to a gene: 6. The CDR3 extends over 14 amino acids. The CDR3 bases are TGTGCCAGCAGTCCCCCGGGACAGGCCTATGGCTACACCTTC. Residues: CASSPPGQAYGYTF.

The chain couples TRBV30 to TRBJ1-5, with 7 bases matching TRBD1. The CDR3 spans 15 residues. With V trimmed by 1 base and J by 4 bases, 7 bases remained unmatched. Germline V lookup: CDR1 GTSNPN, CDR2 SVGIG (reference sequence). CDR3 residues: CAWSARGGQNQPQHF. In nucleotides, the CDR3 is TGTGCCTGGAGTGCCCGAGGGGGACAGAATCAGCCCCAGCATTTT. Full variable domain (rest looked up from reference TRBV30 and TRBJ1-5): SQTIHQWPATLVQPVGSPLSLECTVEGTSNPNLYWYRQAAGRGLQLLFYSVGIGQISSEVPQNLSASRPQDRQFILSSKKLLLSDSGFYLCAWSARGGQNQPQHFGDGTRLSIL.

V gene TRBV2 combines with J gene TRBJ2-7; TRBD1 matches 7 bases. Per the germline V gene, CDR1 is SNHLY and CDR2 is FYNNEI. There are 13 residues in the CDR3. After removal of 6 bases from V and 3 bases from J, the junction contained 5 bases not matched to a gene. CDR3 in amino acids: CASSGDSNYEQYF. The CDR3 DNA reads TGTGCCAGCAGCGGGGACAGTAACTACGAGCAGTACTTC.

CDR3 DNA sequence: TGCAGTGCAAGACCCGGGGAGGGTTGGTACTTC. Translated, it gives CSARPGEGWYF. V gene TRBV20-1 combines with J gene TRBJ2-5; TRBD2 agrees at 7 bases. The germline V gene has CDR1 DFQATT and CDR2 SNEGSKA (reference sequence). Germline trimming cut 6 bases from V and 13 bases from J; bases unmatched to any gene: 11. The CDR3 totals 11 residues.

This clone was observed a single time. The CDR3 DNA reads as TGTGCCAGTAGTATAGACATCAGGCACTATGGCTACACCTTC. This translates into CASSIDIRHYGYTF. The chain joins TRBV19 to TRBJ1-2; D unclear. The CDR3 totals 14 residues. The V gene lost 0 bases and the J gene lost 3 bases, with 8 bases spanning the gap. The germline gives CDR1 LNHDA, CDR2 SQIVND (reference sequence).

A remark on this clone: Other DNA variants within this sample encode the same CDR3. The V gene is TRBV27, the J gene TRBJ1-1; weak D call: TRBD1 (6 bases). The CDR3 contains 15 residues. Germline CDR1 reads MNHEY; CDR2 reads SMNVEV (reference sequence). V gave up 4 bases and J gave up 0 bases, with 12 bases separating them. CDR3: CASSSQTGLNTEAFF. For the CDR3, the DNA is TGTGCCAGCAGTTCACAGACAGGATTGAACACTGAAGCTTTCTTT.